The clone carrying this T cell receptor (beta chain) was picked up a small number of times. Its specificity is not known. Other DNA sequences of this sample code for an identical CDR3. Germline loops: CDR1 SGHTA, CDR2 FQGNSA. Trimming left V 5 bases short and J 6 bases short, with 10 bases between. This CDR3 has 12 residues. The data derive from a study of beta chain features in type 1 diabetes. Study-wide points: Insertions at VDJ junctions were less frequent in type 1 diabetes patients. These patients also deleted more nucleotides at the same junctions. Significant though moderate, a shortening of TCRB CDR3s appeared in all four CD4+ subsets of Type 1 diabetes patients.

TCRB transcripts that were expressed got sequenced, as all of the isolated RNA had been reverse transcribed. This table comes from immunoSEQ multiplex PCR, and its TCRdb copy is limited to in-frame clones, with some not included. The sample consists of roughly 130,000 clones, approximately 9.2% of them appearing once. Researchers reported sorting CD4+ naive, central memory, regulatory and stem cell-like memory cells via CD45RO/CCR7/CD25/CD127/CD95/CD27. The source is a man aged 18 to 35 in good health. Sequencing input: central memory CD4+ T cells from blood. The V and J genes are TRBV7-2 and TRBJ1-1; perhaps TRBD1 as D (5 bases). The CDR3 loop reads CASSLQGAEAFF. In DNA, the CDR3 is TGTGCCAGCAGCCTACAAGGGGCTGAAGCTTTCTTT.